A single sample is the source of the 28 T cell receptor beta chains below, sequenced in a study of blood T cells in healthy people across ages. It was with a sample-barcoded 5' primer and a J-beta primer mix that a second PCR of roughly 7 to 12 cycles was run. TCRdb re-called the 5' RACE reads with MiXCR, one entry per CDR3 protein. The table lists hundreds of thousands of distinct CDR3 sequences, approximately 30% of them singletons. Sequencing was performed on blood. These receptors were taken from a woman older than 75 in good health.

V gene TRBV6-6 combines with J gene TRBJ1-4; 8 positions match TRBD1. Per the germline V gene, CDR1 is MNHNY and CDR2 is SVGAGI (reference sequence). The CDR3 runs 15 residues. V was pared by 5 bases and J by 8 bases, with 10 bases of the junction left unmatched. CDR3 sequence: CASSQTGTGAEKLFF. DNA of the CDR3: TGTGCCAGCAGTCAAACCGGGACAGGTGCGGAAAAACTGTTTTTT.

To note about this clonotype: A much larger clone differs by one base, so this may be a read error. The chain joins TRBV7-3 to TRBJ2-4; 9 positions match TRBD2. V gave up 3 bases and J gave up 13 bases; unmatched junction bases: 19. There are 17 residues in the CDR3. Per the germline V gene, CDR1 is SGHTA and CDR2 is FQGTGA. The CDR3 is CASSFGGSGGSTEIQYF. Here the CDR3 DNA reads TGTGCCAGCAGCTTTGGGGGTAGCGGGGGTTCCACGGAGATCCAGTACTTC.

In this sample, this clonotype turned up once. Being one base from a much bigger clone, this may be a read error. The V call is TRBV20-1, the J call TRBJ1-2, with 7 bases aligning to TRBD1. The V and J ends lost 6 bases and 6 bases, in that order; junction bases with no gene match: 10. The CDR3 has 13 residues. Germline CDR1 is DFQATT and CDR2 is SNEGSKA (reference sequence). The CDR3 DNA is TGCAGTGCAGACCCGACAGGGTACAATGGCTACACCTTC. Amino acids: CSADPTGYNGYTF.

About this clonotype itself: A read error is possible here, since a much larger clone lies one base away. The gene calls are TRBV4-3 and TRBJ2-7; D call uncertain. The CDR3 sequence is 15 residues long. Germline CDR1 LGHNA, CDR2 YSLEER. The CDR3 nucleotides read TGCGCCAGCAACCAAGATCGTTTGTACTCAAAAGAGCAGTACTTC. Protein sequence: CASNQDRLYSKEQYF.

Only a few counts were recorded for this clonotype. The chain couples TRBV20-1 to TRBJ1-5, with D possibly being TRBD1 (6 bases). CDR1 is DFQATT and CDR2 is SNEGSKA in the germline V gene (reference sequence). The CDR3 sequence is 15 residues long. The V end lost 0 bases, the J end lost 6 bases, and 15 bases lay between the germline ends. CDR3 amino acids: CSARDRRGDIQPQHF. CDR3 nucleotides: TGCAGTGCTAGAGATAGAAGGGGGGATATTCAGCCCCAGCATTTT.

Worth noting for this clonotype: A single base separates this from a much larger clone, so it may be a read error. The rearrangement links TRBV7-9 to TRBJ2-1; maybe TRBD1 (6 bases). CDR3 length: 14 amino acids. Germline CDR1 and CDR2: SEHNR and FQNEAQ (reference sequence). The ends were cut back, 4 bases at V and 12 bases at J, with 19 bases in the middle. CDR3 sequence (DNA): TGTGCCAGCAGCTCAGCGTCGCGACAGGATCGGCAGTTCTTC. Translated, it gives CASSSASRQDRQFF.

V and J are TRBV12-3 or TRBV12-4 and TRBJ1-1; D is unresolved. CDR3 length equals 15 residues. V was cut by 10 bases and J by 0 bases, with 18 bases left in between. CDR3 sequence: CATGPHRALNTEAFF. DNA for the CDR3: TGTGCCACCGGGCCTCACCGGGCCCTGAACACTGAAGCTTTCTTT.

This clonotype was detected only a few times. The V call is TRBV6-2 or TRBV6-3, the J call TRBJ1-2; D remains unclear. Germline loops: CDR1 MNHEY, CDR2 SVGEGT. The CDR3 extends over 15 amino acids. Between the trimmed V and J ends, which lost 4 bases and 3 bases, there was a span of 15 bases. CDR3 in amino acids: CASSSGELSDYGYTF. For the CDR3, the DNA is TGTGCCAGCAGTTCCGGGGAACTGTCGGACTATGGCTACACCTTC.

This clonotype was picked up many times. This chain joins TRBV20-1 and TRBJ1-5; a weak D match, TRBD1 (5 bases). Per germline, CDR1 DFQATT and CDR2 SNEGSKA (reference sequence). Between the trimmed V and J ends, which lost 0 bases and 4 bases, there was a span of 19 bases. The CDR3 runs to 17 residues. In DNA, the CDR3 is TGCAGTGCTAGAGATCGGGGGGTCTTACAAAAGAATCAGCCCCAGCATTTT. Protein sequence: CSARDRGVLQKNQPQHF.

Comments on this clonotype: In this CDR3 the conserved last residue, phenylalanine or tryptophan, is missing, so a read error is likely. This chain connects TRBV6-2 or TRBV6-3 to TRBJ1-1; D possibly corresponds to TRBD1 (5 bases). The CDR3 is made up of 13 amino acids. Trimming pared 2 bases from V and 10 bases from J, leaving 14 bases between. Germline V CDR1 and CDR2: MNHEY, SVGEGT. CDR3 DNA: TGTGCCAGCAGTTACGGAAAGGGGCTGATAGCTTTCTCT. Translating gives CASSYGKGLIAFS.

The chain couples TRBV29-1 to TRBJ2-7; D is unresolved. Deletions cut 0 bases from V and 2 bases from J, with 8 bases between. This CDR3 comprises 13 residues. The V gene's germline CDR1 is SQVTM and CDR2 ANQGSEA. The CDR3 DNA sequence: TGCAGCGTTGAAGATAGGAGAACCTACGAGCAGTACTTC. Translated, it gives CSVEDRRTYEQYF.

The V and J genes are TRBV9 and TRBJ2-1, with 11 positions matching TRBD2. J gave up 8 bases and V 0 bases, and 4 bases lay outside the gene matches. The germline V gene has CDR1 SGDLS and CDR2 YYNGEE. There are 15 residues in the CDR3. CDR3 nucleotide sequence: TGTGCCAGCAGCGTAGAAGGGACTAGCGGCCATGAGCAGTTCTTC. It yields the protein CASSVEGTSGHEQFF.

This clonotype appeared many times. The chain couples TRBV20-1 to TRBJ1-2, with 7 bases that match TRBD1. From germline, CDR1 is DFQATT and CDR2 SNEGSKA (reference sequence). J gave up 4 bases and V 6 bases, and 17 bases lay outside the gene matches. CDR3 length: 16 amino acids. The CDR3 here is CSAEDRMTGRLYGYTF. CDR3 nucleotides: TGCAGTGCCGAGGATCGTATGACAGGGCGACTCTATGGCTACACCTTC.

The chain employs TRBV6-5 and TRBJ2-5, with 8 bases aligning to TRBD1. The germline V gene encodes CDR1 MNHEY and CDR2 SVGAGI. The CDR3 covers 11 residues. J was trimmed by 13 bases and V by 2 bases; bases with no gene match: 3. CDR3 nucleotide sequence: TGTGCCAGCAGTTACGGGGACAGGTTGTACTTC. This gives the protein CASSYGDRLYF.

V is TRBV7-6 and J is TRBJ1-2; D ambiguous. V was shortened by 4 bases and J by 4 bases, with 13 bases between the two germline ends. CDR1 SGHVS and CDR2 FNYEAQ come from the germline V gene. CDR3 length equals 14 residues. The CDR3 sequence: CASSSAGSSYGYTF. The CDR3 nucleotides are TGTGCCAGCAGCTCAGCTGGGTCAAGCTATGGCTACACCTTC.

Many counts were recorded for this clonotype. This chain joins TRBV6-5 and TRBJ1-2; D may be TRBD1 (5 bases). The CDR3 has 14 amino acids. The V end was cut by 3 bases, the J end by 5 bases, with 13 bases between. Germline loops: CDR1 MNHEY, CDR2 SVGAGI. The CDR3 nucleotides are TGTGCCAGCAGTTATGGGCCAGGGCGGTATGGCTACACCTTC. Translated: CASSYGPGRYGYTF.

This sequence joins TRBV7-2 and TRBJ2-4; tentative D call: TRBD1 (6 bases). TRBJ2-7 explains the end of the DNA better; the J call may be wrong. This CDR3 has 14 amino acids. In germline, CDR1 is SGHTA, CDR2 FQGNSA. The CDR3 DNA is TGTGCCAGCAGCTTATTTCAGGGGACGTACGAGCAGTACTTC. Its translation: CASSLFQGTYEQYF.

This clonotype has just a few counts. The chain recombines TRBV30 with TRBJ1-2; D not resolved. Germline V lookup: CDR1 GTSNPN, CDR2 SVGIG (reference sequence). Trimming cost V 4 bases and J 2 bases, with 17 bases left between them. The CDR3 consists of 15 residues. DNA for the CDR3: TGTGCCTGGAAAAGTAGGGCAGCCCGAAACTATGGCTACACCTTC. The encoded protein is CAWKSRAARNYGYTF.

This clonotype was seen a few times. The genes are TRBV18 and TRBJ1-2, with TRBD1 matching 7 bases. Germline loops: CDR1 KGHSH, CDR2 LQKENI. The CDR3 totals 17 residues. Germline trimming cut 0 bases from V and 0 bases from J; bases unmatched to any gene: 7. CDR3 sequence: CASSPPRQGMPNYGYTF. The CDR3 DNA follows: TGTGCCAGCTCACCACCTAGACAGGGAATGCCTAACTATGGCTACACCTTC.

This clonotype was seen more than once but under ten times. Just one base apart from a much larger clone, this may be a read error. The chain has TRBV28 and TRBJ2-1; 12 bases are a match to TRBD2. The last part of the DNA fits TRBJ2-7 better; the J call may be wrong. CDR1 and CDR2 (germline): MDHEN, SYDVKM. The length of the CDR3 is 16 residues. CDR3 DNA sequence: TGTGCCAGCAGCTCTAGCGGGGGGGCCACCTACAATGAGCAGTACTTC. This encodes CASSSSGGATYNEQYF.

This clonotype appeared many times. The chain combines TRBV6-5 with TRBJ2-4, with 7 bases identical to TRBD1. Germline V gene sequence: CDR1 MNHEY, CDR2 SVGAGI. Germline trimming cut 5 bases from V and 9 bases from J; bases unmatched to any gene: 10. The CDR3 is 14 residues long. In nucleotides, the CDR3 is TGTGCCAGCAGTCTCCGCCGACAGGGAAGCATTCAGTACTTC. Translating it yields CASSLRRQGSIQYF.

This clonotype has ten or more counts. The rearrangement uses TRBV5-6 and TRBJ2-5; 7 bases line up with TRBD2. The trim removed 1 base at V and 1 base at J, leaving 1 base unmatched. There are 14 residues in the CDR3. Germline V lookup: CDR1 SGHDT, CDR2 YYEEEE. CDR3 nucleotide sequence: TGTGCCAGCAGCTTGAGCGGGGTCCAAGAGACCCAGTACTTC. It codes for CASSLSGVQETQYF.

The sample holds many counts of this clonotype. CDR3 sequence: CASRPGLAGVSETQYF. The CDR3 DNA follows: TGTGCCAGCAGGCCCGGCCTAGCGGGGGTTAGTGAGACCCAGTACTTC. The rearrangement uses TRBV28 and TRBJ2-5, with TRBD2 identical over 10 bases. V dropped 6 bases and J dropped 5; count of bases not matched to a gene: 12. CDR1 MDHEN and CDR2 SYDVKM come from the germline V gene. This CDR3 has 16 amino acids.

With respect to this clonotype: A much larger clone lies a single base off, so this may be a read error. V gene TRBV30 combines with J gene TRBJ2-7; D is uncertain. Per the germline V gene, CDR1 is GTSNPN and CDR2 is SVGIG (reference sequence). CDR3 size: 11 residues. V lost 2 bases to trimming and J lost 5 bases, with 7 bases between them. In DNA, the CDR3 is TGTGCCTGGAGTCCCCAGCACGAGCAGTACTTC. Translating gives CAWSPQHEQYF.

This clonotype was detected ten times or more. CDR3 nucleotides: TGCGCCAGCAGCTTGGGGGGGACGGGCCCCTACAATGAGCAGTTCTTC. The encoded protein is CASSLGGTGPYNEQFF. This rearrangement joins TRBV5-1 to TRBJ2-1, with D perhaps assigned TRBD1 or TRBD2 (5 bases each). The CDR3 extends over 16 amino acids. With 0 bases removed from V and 2 bases from J, the gap between germline ends came to 12 bases. Germline CDR1 and CDR2: SGHRS and YFSETQ.

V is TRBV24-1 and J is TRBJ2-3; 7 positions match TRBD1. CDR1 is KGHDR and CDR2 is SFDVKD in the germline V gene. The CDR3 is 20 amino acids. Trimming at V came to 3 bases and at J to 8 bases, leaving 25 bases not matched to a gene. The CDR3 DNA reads TGTGCCACCAGTGATCCACGGCCGGGGTCTGAGACAGGGCCTCAAGGTACGCAGTATTTT. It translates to CATSDPRPGSETGPQGTQYF.

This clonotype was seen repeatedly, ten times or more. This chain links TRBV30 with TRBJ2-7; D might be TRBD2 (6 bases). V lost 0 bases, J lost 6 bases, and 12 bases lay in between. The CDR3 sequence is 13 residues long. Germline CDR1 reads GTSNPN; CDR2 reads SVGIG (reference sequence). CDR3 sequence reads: CAWSVLARGEQYF. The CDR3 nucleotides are TGTGCCTGGAGTGTACTGGCGCGGGGCGAGCAGTACTTC. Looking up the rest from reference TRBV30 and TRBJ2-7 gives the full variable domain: SQTIHQWPATLVQPVGSPLSLECTVEGTSNPNLYWYRQAAGRGLQLLFYSVGIGQISSEVPQNLSASRPQDRQFILSSKKLLLSDSGFYLCAWSVLARGEQYFGPGTRLTVT.

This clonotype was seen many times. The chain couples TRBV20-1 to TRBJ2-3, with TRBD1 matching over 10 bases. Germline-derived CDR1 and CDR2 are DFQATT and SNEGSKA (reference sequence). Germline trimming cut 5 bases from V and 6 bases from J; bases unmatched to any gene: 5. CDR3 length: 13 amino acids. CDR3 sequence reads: CSAPRTGGDTQYF. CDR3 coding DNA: TGCAGTGCTCCACGGACAGGGGGTGATACGCAGTATTTT.